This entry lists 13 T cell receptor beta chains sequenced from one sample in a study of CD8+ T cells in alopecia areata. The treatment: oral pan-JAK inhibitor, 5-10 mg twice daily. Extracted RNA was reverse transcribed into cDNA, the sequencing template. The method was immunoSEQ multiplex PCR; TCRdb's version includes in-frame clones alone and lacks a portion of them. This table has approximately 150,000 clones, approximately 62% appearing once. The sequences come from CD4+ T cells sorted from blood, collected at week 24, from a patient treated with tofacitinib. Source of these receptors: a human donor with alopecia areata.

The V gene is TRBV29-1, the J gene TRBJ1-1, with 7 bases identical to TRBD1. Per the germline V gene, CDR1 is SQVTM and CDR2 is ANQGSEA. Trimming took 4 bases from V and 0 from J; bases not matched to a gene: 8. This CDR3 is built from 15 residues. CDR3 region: CSVGGGQIMNTEAFF. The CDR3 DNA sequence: TGCAGCGTTGGGGGGGGACAGATTATGAACACTGAAGCTTTCTTT.

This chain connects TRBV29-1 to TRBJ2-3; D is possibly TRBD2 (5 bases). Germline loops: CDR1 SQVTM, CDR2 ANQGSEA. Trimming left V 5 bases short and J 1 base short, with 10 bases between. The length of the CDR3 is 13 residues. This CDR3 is CSVSWGGTDTQYF. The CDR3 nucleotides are TGCAGCGTTTCGTGGGGAGGCACAGATACGCAGTATTTT.

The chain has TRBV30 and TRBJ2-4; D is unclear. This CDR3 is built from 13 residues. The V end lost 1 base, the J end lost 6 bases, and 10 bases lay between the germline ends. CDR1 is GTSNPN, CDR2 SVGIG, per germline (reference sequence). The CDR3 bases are TGTGCCTGGAGTGGTCCGTCGGGAAACATTCAGTACTTC. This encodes CAWSGPSGNIQYF.

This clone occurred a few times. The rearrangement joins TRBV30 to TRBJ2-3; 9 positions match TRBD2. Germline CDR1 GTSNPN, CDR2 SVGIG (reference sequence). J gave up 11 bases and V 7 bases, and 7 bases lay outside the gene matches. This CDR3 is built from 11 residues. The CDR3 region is CASARGGGQYF. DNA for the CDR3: TGTGCCTCGGCCCGCGGGGGGGGGCAGTATTTT.

CDR3 DNA sequence: TGTGCCAGCAGGGTGGGAAATCAGCCCCAGCATTTT. Its translation: CASRVGNQPQHF. V and J are TRBV6-5 and TRBJ1-5; no reliable D call. Deletions cut 6 bases from V and 4 bases from J, with 7 bases between. Germline CDR1 reads MNHEY; CDR2 reads SVGAGI. The CDR3 runs 12 residues.

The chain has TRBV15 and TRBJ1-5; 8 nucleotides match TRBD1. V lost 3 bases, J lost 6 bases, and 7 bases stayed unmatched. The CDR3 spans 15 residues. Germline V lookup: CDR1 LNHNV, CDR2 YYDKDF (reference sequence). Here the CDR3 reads CATSRDRVGSQPQHF. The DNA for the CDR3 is TGTGCCACCAGCAGGGACAGGGTTGGAAGTCAGCCCCAGCATTTT.

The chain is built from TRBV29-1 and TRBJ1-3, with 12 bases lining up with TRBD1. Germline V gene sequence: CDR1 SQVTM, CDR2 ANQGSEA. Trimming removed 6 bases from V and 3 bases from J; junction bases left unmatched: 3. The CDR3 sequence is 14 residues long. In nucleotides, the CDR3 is TGCAGCGTGGGGACAGGGGGCTTTGGAAACACCATATATTTT. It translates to CSVGTGGFGNTIYF.

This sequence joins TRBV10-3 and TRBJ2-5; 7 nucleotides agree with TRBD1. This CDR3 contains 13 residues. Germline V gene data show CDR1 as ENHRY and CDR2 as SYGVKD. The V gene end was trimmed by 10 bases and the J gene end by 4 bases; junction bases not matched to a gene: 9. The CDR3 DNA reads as TGTGCCACCTACTCCGGGACAGCAGAGACCCAGTACTTC. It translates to CATYSGTAETQYF.

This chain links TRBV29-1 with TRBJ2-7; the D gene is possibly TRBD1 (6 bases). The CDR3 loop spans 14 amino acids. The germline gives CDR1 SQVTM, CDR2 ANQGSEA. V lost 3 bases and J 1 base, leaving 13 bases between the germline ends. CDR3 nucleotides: TGCAGCGTTGAGTTGGCGCAGGGGTCCTACGAGCAGTACTTC. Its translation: CSVELAQGSYEQYF.

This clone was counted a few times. CDR3 DNA sequence: TGCGCCAGCATGTCCGGGCCTAGCACAGATACGCAGTATTTT. Translated, it gives CASMSGPSTDTQYF. J is TRBJ2-3 and V is TRBV4-1; no reliable D call. CDR3 length: 14 amino acids. Trimming left V 7 bases short and J 0 bases short, with 11 bases between. CDR1 is MGHRA and CDR2 is YSYEKL in the germline V gene.

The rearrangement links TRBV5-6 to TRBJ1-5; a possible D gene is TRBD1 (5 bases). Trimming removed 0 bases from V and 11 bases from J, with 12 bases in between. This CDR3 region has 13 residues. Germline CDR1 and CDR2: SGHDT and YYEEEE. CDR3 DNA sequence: TGTGCCAGCAGCTTGGGGGGGAAGGAATCCCAGCATTTT. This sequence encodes CASSLGGKESQHF.

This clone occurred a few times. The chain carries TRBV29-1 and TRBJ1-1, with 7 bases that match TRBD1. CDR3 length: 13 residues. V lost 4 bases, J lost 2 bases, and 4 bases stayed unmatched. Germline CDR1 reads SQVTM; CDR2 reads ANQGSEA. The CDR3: CSVAGQTNTEAFF. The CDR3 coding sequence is TGCAGCGTTGCGGGACAGACAAACACTGAAGCTTTCTTT.

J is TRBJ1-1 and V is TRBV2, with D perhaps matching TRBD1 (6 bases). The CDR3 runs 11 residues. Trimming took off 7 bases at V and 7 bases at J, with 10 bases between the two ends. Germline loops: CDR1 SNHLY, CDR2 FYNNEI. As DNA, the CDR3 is TGTGCCAGCACTTCACAGGGTGAAGCTTTCTTT. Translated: CASTSQGEAFF.